This T cell receptor beta chain derives from a study of T cell responses to AZD1222 COVID-19 vaccine. This CDR3 has 14 amino acids. Germline V CDR1 and CDR2: MGHRA, YSYEKL. V shed 2 bases and J shed 4 bases, with 11 bases lying between them. Repertoires were generated with immunoSEQ multiplex PCR, while TCRdb's copy carries only in-frame clones and drops some. The data contain about 110,000 clones, 91% of them singletons. The source of this sequence is an adult in good health. This chain uses TRBV4-1 with TRBJ1-2, with D tentatively TRBD1 (5 bases). The material sequenced was peripheral blood, taken on day 0 of AZD1222 vaccination. The CDR3 loop is CASSQLGTFYGYTF. CDR3 coding DNA: TGCGCCAGCAGCCAACTCGGGACTTTCTATGGCTACACCTTC.